This T cell receptor (beta chain) originates from a study of patients and donors after allogeneic stem cell transplantation. V was shortened by 3 bases and J by 0 bases, with 13 bases between the two germline ends. The CDR3 runs to 17 residues. Germline CDR1 SGDLS, CDR2 YYNGEE. This clonotype was seen a handful of times. MiXCR, applied by TCRdb to the RT-PCR reads, yields one record per CDR3 protein. The table lists roughly 940,000 distinct CDR3 sequences, roughly 17% of them singletons. What was sequenced was blood, either unsorted or a sorted T cell fraction (not recorded which). This receptor was identified in a human donor who was either an allogeneic HSCT recipient or a stem cell or donor lymphocyte infusion donor (not recorded which). It is not recorded whose cells these are; they may come from a transplant donor. The V call is TRBV9, the J call TRBJ1-6, with no clear D. CDR3 sequence (DNA): TGTGCCAGCAGCGAGGCACCCCCGGACTCCTATAATTCACCCCTCCACTTT. Its translation is CASSEAPPDSYNSPLHF. Filled out from reference TRBV9 and TRBJ1-6, the complete variable domain reads DSGVTQTPKHLITATGQRVTLRCSPRSGDLSVYWYQQSLDQGLQFLIQYYNGEERAKGNILERFSAQQFPDLHSELNLSSLELGDSALYFCASSEAPPDSYNSPLHFGNGTRLTVT.